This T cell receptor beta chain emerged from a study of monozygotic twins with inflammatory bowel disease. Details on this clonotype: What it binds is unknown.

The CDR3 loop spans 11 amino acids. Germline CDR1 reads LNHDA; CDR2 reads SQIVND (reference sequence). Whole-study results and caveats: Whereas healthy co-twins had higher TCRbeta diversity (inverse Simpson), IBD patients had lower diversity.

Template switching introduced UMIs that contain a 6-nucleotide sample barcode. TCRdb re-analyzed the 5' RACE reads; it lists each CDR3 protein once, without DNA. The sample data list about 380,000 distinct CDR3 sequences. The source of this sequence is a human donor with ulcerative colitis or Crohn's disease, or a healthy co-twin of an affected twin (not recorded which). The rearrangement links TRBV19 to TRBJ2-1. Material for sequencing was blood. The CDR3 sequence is CASTFYNEQFF.